The sequence of this TCR beta chain was determined in a study of patients and donors after allogeneic stem cell transplantation (dated by TCRdb to 2018 to 2021). The library was prepared using RT-PCR. Instrument used: NextSeq 550. Using fastp trimming at Q25 and MiXCR clonotype assembly, TCRdb reanalyzed the public sequencing data and kept in-frame beta chains. When rows share a CDR3 protein, they turn into one entry using the most common DNA and genes. Present in this sample are about 160,000 distinct CDR3 sequences, 24% of which were seen just once. In total, the top ten clones hold roughly a quarter of the sample. The cysteine opens and the phenylalanine closes a CDR3 of 14 amino acids. Only CDR3 DNA is held: 42 bases, read in frame from base 1. V and J are trimmed by 6 bases and 0 bases, and the gene matches miss 7 bases of the junction. CDR1 is given as DFQATT and CDR2 as SNEGSKA, both from the germline V gene (reference sequence).

Points on this clonotype: Its antigen target is currently unknown. No base quality information exists; no much larger clone differs at one position.

This clonotype was obtained from a human donor who was either an allogeneic HSCT recipient or a stem cell or donor lymphocyte infusion donor (not recorded which). It is not recorded whose cells these are; they may come from a transplant donor. The specimen was blood, either unsorted or a sorted T cell fraction (not recorded which). This receptor chain uses TRBV20-1 and TRBJ2-7; 8 nucleotides in the junction match TRBD2. The CDR3 here reads CSAHLLADSYEQYF. The DNA reads TGCAGTGCCCACCTACTAGCGGACTCCTACGAGCAGTACTTC.